The 25 T cell receptor beta chains reported below all come from one sample, sequenced in a study of monozygotic twins with inflammatory bowel disease. Each CDR3 protein gets one entry in TCRdb, which reprocessed the 5' RACE reads and gives no DNA. Its table lists a few hundred thousand distinct CDR3 sequences. The sample was blood. The origin of the receptors is a human donor with ulcerative colitis or Crohn's disease, or a healthy co-twin of an affected twin (not recorded which).

This chain uses TRBV12-3 or TRBV12-4 with TRBJ1-6; TCRdb's D gene call, TRBD1, goes unchecked for lack of DNA. The CDR3 length is 14 residues. CDR3 sequence reads: CASTRTGDGSPLHF.

V is TRBV6-6 and J is TRBJ1-5. This CDR3 comprises 14 residues. Germline V lookup: CDR1 MNHNY, CDR2 SVGAGI (reference sequence). This chain's CDR3 is CASSFRALNQPQHF.

J is TRBJ2-7 and V is TRBV4-2. The germline gives CDR1 LGHNA, CDR2 YNFKEQ. The CDR3 is made up of 15 amino acids. The CDR3 is CASSHQSISSYEQYF.

The gene calls are TRBV6-5 and TRBJ2-7; without DNA, the TCRdb call of TRBD1 cannot be checked. The CDR3 is made up of 16 amino acids. Germline V gene data show CDR1 as MNHEY and CDR2 as SVGAGI. This CDR3 reads CASSYSIPGVSYEQYF.

This chain links TRBV7-9 with TRBJ1-5; TCRdb calls TRBD1, which cannot be checked without DNA. The CDR3 has 14 residues. CDR1 and CDR2 (germline): SEHNR, FQNEAQ (reference sequence). The CDR3: CASSLGQGHQPQHF.

This CDR3 reads CASSLYPSGTDTQYF. This chain joins TRBV7-3 and TRBJ2-3; TCRdb proposes TRBD1, but this gene call is untestable without DNA. There are 15 residues in the CDR3. The germline CDR1 and CDR2 sequences are SGHTA and FQGTGA.

This sequence joins TRBV15 and TRBJ2-7; lacking DNA, the TRBD1 call made by TCRdb goes unchecked. Germline assignment: CDR1 LNHNV and CDR2 YYDKDF (reference sequence). The CDR3 consists of 14 residues. CDR3: CATSSPDRANEQYF. Full variable domain (outside the CDR3, taken from reference TRBV15 and TRBJ2-7): DAMVIQNPRYQVTQFGKPVTLSCSQTLNHNVMYWYQQKSSQAPKLLFHYYDKDFNNEADTPDNFQSRRPNTSFCFLDIRSPGLGDTAMYLCATSSPDRANEQYFGPGTRLTVT.

The V and J genes are TRBV27 and TRBJ2-7; TCRdb outputs TRBD2, but without DNA this stays unchecked. This CDR3 has 14 residues. CDR1 and CDR2 from the germline V gene are MNHEY and SMNVEV (reference sequence). CDR3 in amino acids: CATSLTRLDNEQYF.

The chain links TRBV5-1 to TRBJ1-1. Germline CDR1 reads SGHRS; CDR2 reads YFSETQ. This CDR3 contains 12 residues. This CDR3 is CASYGMNTEAFF.

The chain carries TRBV7-6 and TRBJ2-1; TCRdb proposes TRBD1, but this gene call is untestable without DNA. The CDR3 length is 15 residues. Germline CDR1 is SGHVS and CDR2 is FNYEAQ. The CDR3 is CASSLSGGAIGEQFF.

The gene calls are TRBV5-4 and TRBJ2-7; the D gene TCRdb calls, TRBD1, cannot be checked with no DNA. The germline V gene encodes CDR1 SGHNT and CDR2 YYREEE (reference sequence). The CDR3 has 15 residues. This CDR3 reads CDSSSKAGTAYEQYF.

The rearrangement links TRBV14 to TRBJ2-2. The CDR3 contains 14 residues. Germline V gene data show CDR1 as SGHDN and CDR2 as FVKESK. CDR3 in amino acids: CASTQEDYTGELFF.

The J gene is TRBJ2-7, the V gene TRBV28; as DNA is missing, the TRBD1 call by TCRdb cannot be tested. The V gene's germline CDR1 is MDHEN and CDR2 SYDVKM. CDR3 length: 11 amino acids. This CDR3 is CASSHNREQYF.

The V call is TRBV12-3 or TRBV12-4, the J call TRBJ1-1; TCRdb selects TRBD1, and the lack of DNA leaves this call unchecked. The CDR3 covers 16 residues. The CDR3 protein is CASSGGHPSKNTEAFF.

V and J are TRBV11-3 and TRBJ2-2; TCRdb's D call of TRBD1 is untestable without DNA. The CDR3 has 16 residues. CDR1 and CDR2 (germline): SGHNT, YENEEA. CDR3 amino acids: CASSLLRGRNTGELFF.

CDR3 loop: CASSPSSGYTF. This chain connects TRBV5-5 to TRBJ1-2. CDR1 and CDR2 from the germline V gene are SGHKS and YYEKEE (reference sequence). CDR3 size: 11 residues.

CDR3 loop: CASSPSLNHEQYF. V is TRBV7-3 and J is TRBJ2-7. The CDR3 sequence is 13 residues long. Germline V lookup: CDR1 SGHTA, CDR2 FQGTGA.

This chain joins TRBV27 and TRBJ1-5. This CDR3 is built from 13 residues. Germline CDR1 and CDR2: MNHEY and SMNVEV (reference sequence). The CDR3 spells CASSFMLGLPQHF.

V gene TRBV7-2 combines with J gene TRBJ2-2; there is no DNA to check the TCRdb D call of TRBD1. The CDR3 length is 17 residues. Germline assignment: CDR1 SGHTA and CDR2 FQGNSA. CDR3 amino acids: CASSLALTGGDTGELFF. The full variable domain, its missing parts supplied by reference TRBV7-2 and TRBJ2-2, is GAGVSQSPSNKVTEKGKDVELRCDPISGHTALYWYRQSLGQGLEFLIYFQGNSAPDKSGLPSDRFSAERTGGSVSTLTIQRTQQEDSAVYLCASSLALTGGDTGELFFGEGSRLTVL.

V gene TRBV6-5 combines with J gene TRBJ2-2. The CDR3 contains 16 residues. The germline CDR1 and CDR2 sequences are MNHEY and SVGAGI. This CDR3 is CASSYSSGIGAGELFF.

The chain carries TRBV5-6 and TRBJ2-1; TCRdb designates TRBD1, a call that cannot be tested without DNA. Germline CDR1 SGHDT, CDR2 YYEEEE. The CDR3 spans 18 residues. CDR3 region: CASSFGGLKGSPYNEQFF.

The genes are TRBV9 and TRBJ2-3. Germline V gene data show CDR1 as SGDLS and CDR2 as YYNGEE. The CDR3 runs 14 residues. The CDR3 sequence is CASRGSLSTDTQYF.

The chain joins TRBV7-8 to TRBJ2-7. CDR1 SGHVS and CDR2 FQNEAQ come from the germline V gene. This CDR3 comprises 14 residues. The CDR3 sequence: CASSFPGSSYEQYF.

The V and J genes are TRBV27 and TRBJ2-2. Germline CDR1 and CDR2: MNHEY and SMNVEV (reference sequence). This CDR3 contains 12 residues. The CDR3 region is CASSFHTGELFF.

This chain joins TRBV7-3 and TRBJ1-3. Germline loops: CDR1 SGHTA, CDR2 FQGTGA. The CDR3 spans 13 residues. CDR3 protein: CASSLTLGNTIYF.